This TCR beta chain appears in the sequencing data of a study of blood T cell repertoires in COVID-19. The overall study: Samples taken during acute and convalescent COVID-19 were collected in the United States, Italy and Spain.

This clone showed up just a few times. The table came from immunoSEQ multiplex PCR; TCRdb's copy has only in-frame clones and leaves some out. The table includes roughly 140,000 clones, 76% detected once. CDR3 length equals 15 residues. Trimming took 5 bases from V and 6 from J, leaving 16 bases between them. CDR1 is SGHVS, CDR2 FNYEAQ, per germline. Sequences were obtained from peripheral blood. The receptor comes from a woman older than 75 with acute or convalescent COVID-19. V gene TRBV7-6 combines with J gene TRBJ1-4, with D possibly matching TRBD1 (6 bases). The CDR3 loop is CASSPRQATDEKLFF. CDR3 sequence (DNA): TGTGCCAGCAGCCCACGACAGGCTACAGATGAAAAACTGTTTTTT.